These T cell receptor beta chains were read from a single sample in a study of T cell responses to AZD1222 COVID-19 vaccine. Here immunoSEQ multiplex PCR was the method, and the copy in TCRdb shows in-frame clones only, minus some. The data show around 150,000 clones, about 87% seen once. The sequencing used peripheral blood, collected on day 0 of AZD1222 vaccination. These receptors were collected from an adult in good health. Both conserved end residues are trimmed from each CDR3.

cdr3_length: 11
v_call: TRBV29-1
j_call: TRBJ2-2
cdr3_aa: SAGQWNTGELF

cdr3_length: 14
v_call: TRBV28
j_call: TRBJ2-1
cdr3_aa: ASSFLGLAGGGEQF

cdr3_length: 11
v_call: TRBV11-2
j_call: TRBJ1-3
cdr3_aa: ASSLVRGNTIY

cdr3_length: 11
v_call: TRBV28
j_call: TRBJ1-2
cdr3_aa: ASTPTTRYGYT

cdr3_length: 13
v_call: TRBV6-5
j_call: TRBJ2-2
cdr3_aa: ASSYSGTSTGELF

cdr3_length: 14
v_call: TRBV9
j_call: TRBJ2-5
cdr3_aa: ASSDRLGGFEETQY

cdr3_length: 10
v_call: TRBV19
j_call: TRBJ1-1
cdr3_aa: ASSPGQLRAF

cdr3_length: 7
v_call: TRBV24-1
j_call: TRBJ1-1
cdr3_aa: ATAPEAF

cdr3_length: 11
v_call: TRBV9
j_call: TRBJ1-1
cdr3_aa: ASSVEVYTEAF

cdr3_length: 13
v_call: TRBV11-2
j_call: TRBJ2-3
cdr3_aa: ASSLDLGRTDTQY

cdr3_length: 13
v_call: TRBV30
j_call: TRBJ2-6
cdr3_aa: GFGTGGTGANVLT

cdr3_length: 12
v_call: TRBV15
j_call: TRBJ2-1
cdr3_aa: ATRGTSGDNEQF

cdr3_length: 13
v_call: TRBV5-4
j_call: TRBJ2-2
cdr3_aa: ASSLGLANTGELF

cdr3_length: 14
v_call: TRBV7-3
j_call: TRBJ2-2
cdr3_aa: ASSFRQGAGTGELF

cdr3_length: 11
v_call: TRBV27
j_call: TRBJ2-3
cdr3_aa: ASSFPPYDTQY

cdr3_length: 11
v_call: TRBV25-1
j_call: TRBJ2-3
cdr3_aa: ASGDRSADTQY

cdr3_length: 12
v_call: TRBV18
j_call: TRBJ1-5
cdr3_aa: ASSPQGAGQPQH

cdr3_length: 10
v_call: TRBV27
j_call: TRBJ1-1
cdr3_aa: ASSFRAGEAF

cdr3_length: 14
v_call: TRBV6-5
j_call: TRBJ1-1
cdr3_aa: ASSYFSDPMNTEAF

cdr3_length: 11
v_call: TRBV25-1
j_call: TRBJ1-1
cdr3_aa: ASSDPLDREAF

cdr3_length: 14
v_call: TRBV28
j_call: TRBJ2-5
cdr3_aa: ASSFVGQGPEETQY

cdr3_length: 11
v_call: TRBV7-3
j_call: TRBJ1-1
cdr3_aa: ASSLKRGTEAF

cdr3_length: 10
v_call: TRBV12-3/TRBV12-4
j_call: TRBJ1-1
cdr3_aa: ASHGRTTEAF

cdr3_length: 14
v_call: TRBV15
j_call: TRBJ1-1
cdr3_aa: ATRRGQGESNTEAF

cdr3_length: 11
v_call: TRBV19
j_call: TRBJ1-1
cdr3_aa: ASSIGRNTEAF

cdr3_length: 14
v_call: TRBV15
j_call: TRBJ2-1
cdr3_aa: ATSGSSLRSYNEQF

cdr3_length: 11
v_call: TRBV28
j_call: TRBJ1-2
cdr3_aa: ASSLGTDHGYT

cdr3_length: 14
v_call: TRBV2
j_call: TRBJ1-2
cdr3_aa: ASRPGTERNNYGYT

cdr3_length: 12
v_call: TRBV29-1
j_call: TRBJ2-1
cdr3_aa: SVAGEEQASGSF

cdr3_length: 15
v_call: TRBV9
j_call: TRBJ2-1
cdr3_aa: ASSVGGALGIYNEQF

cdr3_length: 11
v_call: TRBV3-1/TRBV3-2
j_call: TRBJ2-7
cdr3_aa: ASSRASSYEQY

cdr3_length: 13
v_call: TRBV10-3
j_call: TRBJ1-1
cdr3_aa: AISDYSAPNTEAF

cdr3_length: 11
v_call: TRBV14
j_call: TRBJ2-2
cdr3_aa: ASSQVRGGELF

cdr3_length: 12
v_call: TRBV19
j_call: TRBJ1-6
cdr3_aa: ASSNRVPGSPLH

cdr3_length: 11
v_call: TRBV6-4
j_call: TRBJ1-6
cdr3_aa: ASRADGNSPLH

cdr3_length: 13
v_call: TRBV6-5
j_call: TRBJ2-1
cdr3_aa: ASSSGGRVDFEQF

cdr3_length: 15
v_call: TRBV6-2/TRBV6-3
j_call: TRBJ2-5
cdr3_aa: ASSPGWREKYQETQY

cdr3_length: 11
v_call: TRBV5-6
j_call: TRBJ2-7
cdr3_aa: ASSSDSSYEQY

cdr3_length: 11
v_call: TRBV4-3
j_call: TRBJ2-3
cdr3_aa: ASSQGSEGAQY

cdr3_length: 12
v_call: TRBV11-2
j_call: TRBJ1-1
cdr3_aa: ASSFNAGRPEAF

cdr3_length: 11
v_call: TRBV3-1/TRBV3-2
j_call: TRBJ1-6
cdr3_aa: ASSESLGSPLH

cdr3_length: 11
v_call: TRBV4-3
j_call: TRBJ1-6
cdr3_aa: ASSQESNSPLH

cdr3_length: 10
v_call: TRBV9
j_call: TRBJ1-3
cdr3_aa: ASSGARNTIY

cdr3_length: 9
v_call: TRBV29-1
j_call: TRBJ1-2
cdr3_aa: SGYTFYGYT

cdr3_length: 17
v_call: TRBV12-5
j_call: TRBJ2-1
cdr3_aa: ASGLVAGSAFSSYNEQF